In its sample, the clone carrying this T cell receptor beta chain was seen a few times. Its antigen is still unknown. The V and J ends lost 4 bases and 5 bases, in that order; junction bases with no gene match: 9. Per the germline V gene, CDR1 is SGHAT and CDR2 is FQNNGV. The CDR3 is made up of 15 amino acids. The sample originates from a study of identical twins. General study points: There were fewer insertions in abundant cord blood beta clonotypes, but memory repertoires showed no such pattern.

TCRdb reanalysed the 5' RACE reads using MiXCR and keeps one entry per CDR3 protein. The sample consists of 400,000 to 600,000 distinct CDR3 sequences, around 24% of them appearing once. This same sample was also part of a study on yellow fever vaccine responses in identical twins.

This receptor was taken from a woman between 18 and 29 years old in good health. Sequenced material: CD4+ T cells sorted from blood. The chain links TRBV11-2 to TRBJ1-1; TRBD1 agrees at 8 bases. The CDR3 reads CASSSRTGLRTEAFF. The CDR3 DNA follows: TGTGCCAGCAGCTCCAGGACAGGGCTTCGGACTGAAGCTTTCTTT.